The 18 T cell receptor beta chains presented below share a single source sample, sequenced in a study of CDR3 diversity in severe acne. TCRdb analysed the PCR reads with MiXCR anew, one entry per CDR3 protein. The sample lists some 84,000 distinct CDR3 sequences; approximately 51% were seen once. Sequenced input: blood. The receptors derive from a male donor in good health, without acne.

The chain joins TRBV10-3 to TRBJ2-7; D possibly corresponds to TRBD2 (6 bases). The V end lost 5 bases, the J end lost 6 bases, and 14 bases lay between the germline ends. The CDR3 length is 13 residues. CDR1 is ENHRY, CDR2 SYGVKD, per germline. CDR3 nucleotide sequence: TGTGCCATCAGTCCCCGGGACTCCCGCGAGCAGTACTTC. Encoded protein: CAISPRDSREQYF.

This clonotype was seen ten or more times. V and J are TRBV25-1 and TRBJ2-5; D may be TRBD1 (6 bases). Looked up from germline, CDR1 is MGHDK and CDR2 is SYGVNS. The ends were cut back, 6 bases at V and 11 bases at J, with 19 bases in the middle. This CDR3 has 13 residues. The CDR3, as DNA: TGTGCCAGCAGACAAGCGAACAGGGAAGAGCAGTACTTC. Residues: CASRQANREEQYF. Variable domain in full (rest from reference TRBV25-1 and TRBJ2-5): EADIYQTPRYLVIGTGKKITLECSQTMGHDKMYWYQQDPGMELHLIHYSYGVNSTEKGDLSSESTVSRIRTEHFPLTLESARPSHTSQYLCASRQANREEQYFGPGTRLLVL.

This chain links TRBV20-1 with TRBJ1-2; 7 bases align to TRBD1. Germline trimming cut 2 bases from V and 8 bases from J; bases unmatched to any gene: 11. This CDR3 is built from 14 residues. Per the germline V gene, CDR1 is DFQATT and CDR2 is SNEGSKA (reference sequence). The CDR3 loop reads CSARIGQGVGGYTF. The CDR3 DNA follows: TGCAGTGCTAGAATAGGGCAGGGGGTGGGCGGCTACACCTTC.

Comments on this clonotype: This may arise from a read error, as a much more abundant clone is one base away. The J gene is TRBJ1-1, the V gene TRBV2, with D possibly matching TRBD1 (5 bases). In germline, CDR1 is SNHLY, CDR2 FYNNEI. CDR3 length equals 13 residues. With 7 bases removed from V and 6 bases from J, the gap between germline ends came to 15 bases. The DNA for the CDR3 is TGTGCCAGCACCCCGGGCAGGGTTGCTGAAGCTTTCTTT. This translates into CASTPGRVAEAFF. The full variable domain, completed using reference TRBV2 and TRBJ1-1, is EPEVTQTPSHQVTQMGQEVILRCVPISNHLYFYWYRQILGQKVEFLVSFYNNEISEKSEIFDDQFSVERPDGSNFTLKIRSTKLEDSAMYFCASTPGRVAEAFFGQGTRLTVV.

The chain employs TRBV5-5 and TRBJ1-6; 9 nucleotides agree with TRBD1. CDR1 and CDR2 (germline): SGHKS, YYEKEE (reference sequence). V shed 0 bases and J 10 bases; nucleotides not matched to a gene: 8. The CDR3 loop spans 16 amino acids. CDR3 region: CASSLVTGGKGSPLHF. The CDR3 region has the DNA TGTGCCAGCAGCTTGGTCACAGGGGGCAAGGGCTCACCCCTCCACTTT.

This chain links TRBV25-1 with TRBJ1-3, with D perhaps TRBD1 (6 bases). CDR1 is MGHDK, CDR2 SYGVNS, per germline. V was clipped by 7 bases and J by 2 bases, with 21 bases between them. The CDR3 extends over 17 amino acids. The CDR3 loop reads CASIPLLGGPPGNTIYF. CDR3 DNA: TGTGCCAGCATCCCGCTTTTGGGGGGGCCCCCTGGAAACACCATATATTTT.

The chain uses TRBV9 and TRBJ1-2, with D possibly TRBD1 on 5 matching bases. Trimming stripped 3 bases from V and 9 bases from J, with 9 bases between. Germline-derived CDR1 and CDR2 are SGDLS and YYNGEE. The CDR3 has 11 amino acids. The CDR3 nucleotides read TGTGCCAGCAGCGCTCAGGGTAGCTACACCTTC. It yields the protein CASSAQGSYTF. Full variable domain (remainder filled in from reference TRBV9 and TRBJ1-2): DSGVTQTPKHLITATGQRVTLRCSPRSGDLSVYWYQQSLDQGLQFLIQYYNGEERAKGNILERFSAQQFPDLHSELNLSSLELGDSALYFCASSAQGSYTFGSGTRLTVV.

A word on this clonotype: A read error is likely, as this CDR3 ends without the conserved phenylalanine or tryptophan. The DNA is omitted, as the CDR3 cannot be located on it reliably, and the CDR3 follows TCRdb's listing. The J gene is TRBJ1-6, the V gene TRBV7-2; TRBD1, the table's D call, was not compared with the DNA. Germline V CDR1 and CDR2: SGHTA, FQGNSA. The CDR3 has 11 residues if both end residues are counted. The CDR3: CASTGQGPLNY.

This rearrangement joins TRBV24-1 to TRBJ1-2, with a possible D match to TRBD1 (6 bases). The germline V and J ends were trimmed by 1 base and 6 bases, with 8 bases remaining between them. This CDR3 region has 13 residues. Germline V gives CDR1 KGHDR, CDR2 SFDVKD. This chain's CDR3 is CATSDFGGHGYTF. The CDR3 region has the DNA TGTGCCACCAGTGATTTTGGGGGGCATGGCTACACCTTC.

This clonotype was counted a few times. The rearrangement uses TRBV30 and TRBJ1-1; D is ambiguous. The V gene's germline CDR1 is GTSNPN and CDR2 SVGIG (reference sequence). The length of the CDR3 is 11 residues. V dropped 1 base and J dropped 3 bases, with 3 bases sitting between them. The chain's CDR3 is CAWSEHTEAFF. CDR3 in DNA: TGTGCCTGGAGTGAACACACTGAAGCTTTCTTT.

Worth noting for this clonotype: This may arise from a read error, as a much more abundant clone is one base away. The chain has TRBV29-1 and TRBJ2-7; 7 nucleotides match TRBD2. The germline CDR1 and CDR2 sequences are SQVTM and ANQGSEA. This CDR3 region has 12 residues. The CDR3 DNA follows: TGCGGCGTTATCTGTCCTAGCGGCGAGCAGTACTTC. This encodes CGVICPSGEQYF.

This chain connects TRBV9 to TRBJ2-2; D is unresolved. The V gene's germline CDR1 is SGDLS and CDR2 YYNGEE. The CDR3 sequence is 13 residues long. Trimming stripped 5 bases from V and 5 bases from J, with 10 bases between. This CDR3 is CASSLSRTGELFF. The CDR3, as DNA: TGTGCCAGCAGTTTATCGAGGACCGGGGAGCTGTTTTTT. The complete variable domain, with remaining parts taken from reference TRBV9 and TRBJ2-2, reads DSGVTQTPKHLITATGQRVTLRCSPRSGDLSVYWYQQSLDQGLQFLIQYYNGEERAKGNILERFSAQQFPDLHSELNLSSLELGDSALYFCASSLSRTGELFFGEGSRLTVL.

This clonotype was counted many times. V and J are TRBV6-6 and TRBJ1-5; D unresolved. CDR3 length: 13 residues. V shed 6 bases and J shed 5 bases, with 11 bases lying between them. The germline gives CDR1 MNHNY, CDR2 SVGAGI (reference sequence). CDR3 in amino acids: CASRPEGYQPQHF. The CDR3 DNA reads as TGTGCCAGCAGACCGGAAGGTTATCAGCCCCAGCATTTT.

On this clonotype itself: Since no conserved phenylalanine or tryptophan closes the CDR3, a read error is the likely cause. The DNA is left out, because the CDR3 cannot be placed on it with certainty; the CDR3 is given as TCRdb lists it. The chain combines TRBV25-1 with TRBJ1-6. The CDR3 is 14 residues long, counting both termini. Germline assignment: CDR1 MGHDK and CDR2 SYGVNS. CDR3 protein: CASSGGSYNSPLYS.

The chain has TRBV20-1 and TRBJ2-1, with 12 bases matching TRBD2. The CDR3 length is 15 residues. The ends lost 6 bases at V and 4 bases at J; junction bases unmatched: 7. Germline assignment: CDR1 DFQATT and CDR2 SNEGSKA (reference sequence). CDR3 sequence reads: CSAVRLAGAYNEQFF. In DNA form, the CDR3 reads TGCAGTGCCGTCCGACTAGCGGGGGCTTACAATGAGCAGTTCTTC.

By frequency in the sample, this clonotype is medium-sized. CDR3 coding DNA: TGTGCCAGCAGCCAAGGAGGGCACGATGAGCAGTTCTTC. This encodes CASSQGGHDEQFF. This chain uses TRBV7-3 with TRBJ2-1, with D maybe TRBD2 (6 bases). V gave up 5 bases and J gave up 8 bases, with 13 bases separating them. The CDR3 covers 13 residues. Germline V lookup: CDR1 SGHTA, CDR2 FQGTGA. The whole variable domain, filled in from reference TRBV7-3 and TRBJ2-1, reads GAGVSQTPSNKVTEKGKYVELRCDPISGHTALYWYRQSLGQGPEFLIYFQGTGAADDSGLPNDRFFAVRPEGSVSTLKIQRTERGDSAVYLCASSQGGHDEQFFGPGTRLTVL.

Comment on this clonotype: The limits of the CDR3 on the DNA are not certain, so only TCRdb's listed CDR3 is given. The chain is built from TRBV5-1 and TRBJ1-5. CDR1 is SGHRS, CDR2 YFSETQ, per germline. The CDR3 is 20 residues long, counting both termini. The CDR3 sequence: CASRKQELLRAVLRAGHQHF.

CDR3 region: CASSGGQGGGELFF. The CDR3 DNA follows: TGTGCCAGCAGCGGGGGACAGGGAGGCGGGGAGCTGTTTTTT. The chain combines TRBV5-5 with TRBJ2-2, with 9 bases aligning to TRBD1. CDR1 is SGHKS, CDR2 YYEKEE, per germline (reference sequence). This CDR3 has 14 amino acids. With 4 bases clipped from V and 7 bases from J, the junction kept 5 bases outside the gene matches.